This T cell receptor beta chain was identified in a study of T cells in Graves' hyperthyroidism and ophthalmopathy. Hyperthyroidism in the patients, aged 18 to 65, was newly diagnosed and under 2 months in duration. Sample collection date corresponds to first hyperthyroidism diagnosis, prior to any ophthalmopathy symptoms. From RNA transcripts, TCR beta CDR3 regions were amplified. During a first-round RT-PCR of the TCR CDR3, the HTBI primer set was used. TCRdb passed the multiplex PCR reads through MiXCR, listing each CDR3 protein once. Of fewer than 350,000 distinct CDR3 sequences in the sample, 13% were seen once. This clonotype appeared many times. J gave up 5 bases and V 5 bases, and 3 bases lay outside the gene matches. The CDR3 loop spans 14 amino acids. Germline assignment: CDR1 SNHLY and CDR2 FYNNEI.

The sequence was collected from a woman younger than 45 with Graves' hyperthyroidism that later progressed to Graves' ophthalmopathy. The sequenced sample was blood. V gene TRBV2 combines with J gene TRBJ2-5; 12 positions agree with TRBD2. CDR3: CASSSTSGGETQYF. The CDR3 DNA reads TGTGCCAGCAGTAGCACTAGCGGGGGGGAGACCCAGTACTTC.